This record covers a single T cell receptor beta chain. Profiling relied on immunoSEQ multiplex PCR, and the TCRdb table lists in-frame clones only, not all of them. Here the sample spans around 19,000 clones, about 89% being singletons. These data originate in a study of blood T cell repertoires in COVID-19. Study-wide context: Donors in the United States, Italy and Spain gave samples during acute or convalescent COVID-19.

V gave up 1 base and J gave up 2 bases; unmatched junction bases: 4. CDR1 and CDR2 (germline): SGHTA, FQGTGA. The CDR3 is 15 amino acids. This TCR derives from a woman aged 60-75 years with active COVID-19. The sequencing input was peripheral blood. The genes are TRBV7-3 and TRBJ2-5; 7 nucleotides match TRBD2. CDR3 loop: CASSLMGGLQETQYF. CDR3 in DNA: TGTGCCAGCAGCTTAATGGGGGGGTTACAAGAGACCCAGTACTTC.